Below, 5 T cell receptor beta chains from the same sample are listed, as sequenced in a study of blood T cells in healthy people across ages (dated by TCRdb to between 2014 and 2017). Library construction relied on 5' RACE. A second PCR of about 6 to 11 cycles was performed with a sample-barcoded 5' primer and a J-beta primer mix. The raw public data were reprocessed by TCRdb itself: fastp quality trimming at Q25, MiXCR clonotype calling, in-frame beta chains only. Rows with one shared CDR3 protein collapse into an entry with the most common genes and DNA. In all, the sample holds over 1,500,000 distinct CDR3 sequences, and about two fifths of those were seen once. The top ten hold approximately 22% of the sample. Sequencing input: blood. These receptors were taken from a human donor in good health.

Only a few counts were recorded for this clonotype. V usage is TRBV4-3 and J usage is TRBJ1-1, with 10 bases identical to TRBD1. The CDR3 covers 15 residues. Germline V gene lookup returns CDR1 LGHNA and CDR2 YSLEER. The trim removed 3 bases at V and 1 base at J, leaving 2 bases unmatched. CDR3 loop: CASSQDRGKNTEAFF. Written as DNA, the CDR3 is TGCGCCAGCAGCCAGGACAGGGGGAAGAACACTGAAGCTTTCTTT.

This clonotype turned up a few times. The chain has TRBV7-2 and TRBJ2-6; D unresolved. The CDR3 is 15 residues long. Germline V gene data show CDR1 as SGHTA and CDR2 as FQGNSA. V was pared by 5 bases and J by 4 bases, with 12 bases between. CDR3 protein: CASSPAGYGANVLTF. Here the CDR3 DNA reads TGTGCCAGCAGCCCAGCTGGGTACGGGGCCAACGTCCTGACTTTC.

The chain has TRBV7-2 and TRBJ1-2; D remains unclear. The CDR3 is 14 amino acids. V dropped 5 bases and J dropped 5 bases, with 15 bases sitting between them. From germline, CDR1 is SGHTA and CDR2 FQGNSA. The CDR3 DNA sequence: TGTGCCAGCAGCGCCCGAGTTTACGATTATGGCTACACCTTC. Its protein is CASSARVYDYGYTF.

This chain joins TRBV28 and TRBJ1-5, with a possible D match to TRBD1 (6 bases). The CDR3 runs 13 residues. The germline V gene has CDR1 MDHEN and CDR2 SYDVKM. The V end lost 6 bases, the J end lost 12 bases, and 18 bases lay between the germline ends. CDR3 loop: CASRRGGGTVQHF. The CDR3 nucleotides are TGTGCCAGCAGAAGAGGAGGGGGAACGGTCCAGCATTTT.

V usage is TRBV7-9 and J usage is TRBJ2-1; 9 positions agree with TRBD1. CDR3 length: 15 residues. V was pared by 4 bases and J by 13 bases, with 14 bases of the junction left unmatched. Germline assignment: CDR1 SEHNR and CDR2 FQNEAQ (reference sequence). This chain's CDR3 is CASSWSGTGRDIQFF. The CDR3 region has the DNA TGTGCCAGCAGCTGGTCCGGGACAGGGAGGGACATTCAGTTCTTC.